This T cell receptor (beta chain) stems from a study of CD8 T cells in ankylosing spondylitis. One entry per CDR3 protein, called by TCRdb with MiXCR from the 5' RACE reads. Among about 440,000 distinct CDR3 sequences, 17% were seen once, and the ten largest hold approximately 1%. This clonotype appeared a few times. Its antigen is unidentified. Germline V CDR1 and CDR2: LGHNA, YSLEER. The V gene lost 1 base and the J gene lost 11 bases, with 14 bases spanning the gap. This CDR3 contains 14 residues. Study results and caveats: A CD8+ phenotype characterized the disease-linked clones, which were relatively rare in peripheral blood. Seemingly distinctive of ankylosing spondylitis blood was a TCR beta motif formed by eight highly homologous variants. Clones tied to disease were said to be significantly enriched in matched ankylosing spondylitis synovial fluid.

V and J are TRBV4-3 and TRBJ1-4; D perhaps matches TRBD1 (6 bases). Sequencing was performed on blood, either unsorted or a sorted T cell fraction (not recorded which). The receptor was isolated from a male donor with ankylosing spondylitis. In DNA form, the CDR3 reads TGCGCCAGCAGCCAAGTCCTCATAGGGGGGAAACTGTTTTTT. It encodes CASSQVLIGGKLFF.